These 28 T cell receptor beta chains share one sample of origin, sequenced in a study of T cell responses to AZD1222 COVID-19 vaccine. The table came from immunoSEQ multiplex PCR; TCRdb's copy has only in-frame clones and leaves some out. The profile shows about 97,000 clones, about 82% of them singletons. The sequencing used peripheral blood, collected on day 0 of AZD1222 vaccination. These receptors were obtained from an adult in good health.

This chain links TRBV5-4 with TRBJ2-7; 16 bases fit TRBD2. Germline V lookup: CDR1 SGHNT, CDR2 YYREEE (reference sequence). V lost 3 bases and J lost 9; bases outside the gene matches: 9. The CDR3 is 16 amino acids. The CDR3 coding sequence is TGTGCCAGCAGCTCGGGGGGACTAGCGGGAGGGCCCGGGCAGTACTTC. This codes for CASSSGGLAGGPGQYF.

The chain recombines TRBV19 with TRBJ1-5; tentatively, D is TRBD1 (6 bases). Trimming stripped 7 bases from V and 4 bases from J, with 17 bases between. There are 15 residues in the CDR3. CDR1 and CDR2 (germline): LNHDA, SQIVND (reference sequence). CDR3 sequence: CASTQGSGSNQPQHF. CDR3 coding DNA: TGTGCCAGTACCCAGGGGTCAGGGTCGAATCAGCCCCAGCATTTT.

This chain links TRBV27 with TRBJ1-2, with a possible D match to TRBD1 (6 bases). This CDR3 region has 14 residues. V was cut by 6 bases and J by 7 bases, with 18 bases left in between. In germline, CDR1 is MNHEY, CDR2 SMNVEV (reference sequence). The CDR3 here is CASSHRRRGGGYTF. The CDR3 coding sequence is TGTGCCAGCAGCCATCGGCGCAGGGGAGGTGGCTACACCTTC.

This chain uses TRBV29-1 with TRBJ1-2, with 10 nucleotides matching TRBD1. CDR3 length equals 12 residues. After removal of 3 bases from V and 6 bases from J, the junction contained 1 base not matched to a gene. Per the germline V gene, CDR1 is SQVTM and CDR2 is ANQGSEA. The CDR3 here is CSVEDRGNGYTF. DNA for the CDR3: TGCAGCGTTGAGGACAGGGGGAATGGCTACACCTTC.

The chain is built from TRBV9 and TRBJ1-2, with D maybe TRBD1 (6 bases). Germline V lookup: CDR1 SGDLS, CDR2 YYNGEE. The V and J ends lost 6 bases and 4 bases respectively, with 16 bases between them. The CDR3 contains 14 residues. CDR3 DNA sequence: TGTGCCAGCACCCTTAATCAGGGGACCTATGGCTACACCTTC. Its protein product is CASTLNQGTYGYTF.

CDR3 sequence: CASVGLLGNRGYTF. The CDR3 region has the DNA TGTGCCAGCGTCGGCCTCCTGGGGAATCGTGGCTACACCTTC. The chain employs TRBV2 and TRBJ1-2, with D unresolved. The germline V gene encodes CDR1 SNHLY and CDR2 FYNNEI. This CDR3 has 14 residues. V gave up 8 bases and J gave up 7 bases, with 20 bases separating them.

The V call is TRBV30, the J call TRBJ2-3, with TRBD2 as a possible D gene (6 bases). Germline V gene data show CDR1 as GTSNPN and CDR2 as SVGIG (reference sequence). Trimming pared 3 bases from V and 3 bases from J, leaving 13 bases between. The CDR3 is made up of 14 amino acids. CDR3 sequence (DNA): TGTGCCTGGAGGGTAACGGGAGCGACAGATACGCAGTATTTT. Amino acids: CAWRVTGATDTQYF.

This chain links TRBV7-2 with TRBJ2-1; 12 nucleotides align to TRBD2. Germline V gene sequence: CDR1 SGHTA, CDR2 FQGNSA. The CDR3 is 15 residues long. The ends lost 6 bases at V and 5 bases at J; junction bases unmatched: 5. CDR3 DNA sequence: TGTGCCAGCAGGCAGACTAGCGGGAGTAACAATGAGCAGTTCTTC. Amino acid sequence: CASRQTSGSNNEQFF. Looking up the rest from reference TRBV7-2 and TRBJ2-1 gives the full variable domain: GAGVSQSPSNKVTEKGKDVELRCDPISGHTALYWYRQSLGQGLEFLIYFQGNSAPDKSGLPSDRFSAERTGGSVSTLTIQRTQQEDSAVYLCASRQTSGSNNEQFFGPGTRLTVL.

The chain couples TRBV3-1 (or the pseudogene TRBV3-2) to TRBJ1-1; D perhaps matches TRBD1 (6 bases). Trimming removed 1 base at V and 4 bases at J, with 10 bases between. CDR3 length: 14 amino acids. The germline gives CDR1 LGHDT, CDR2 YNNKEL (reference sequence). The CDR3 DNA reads TGTGCCAGCAGCCAAGTACCAGGGGTCACTGAAGCTTTCTTT. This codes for CASSQVPGVTEAFF.

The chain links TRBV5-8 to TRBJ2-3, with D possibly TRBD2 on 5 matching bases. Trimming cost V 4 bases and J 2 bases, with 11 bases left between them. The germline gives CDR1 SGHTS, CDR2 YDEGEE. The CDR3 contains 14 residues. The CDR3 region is CASSMEDITDTQYF. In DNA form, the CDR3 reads TGTGCCAGCAGCATGGAGGATATCACAGATACGCAGTATTTT.

CDR3 sequence reads: CASSPATGGRDTEAFF. Written as DNA, the CDR3 is TGTGCCAGCAGCCCAGCCACAGGGGGCAGGGACACTGAAGCTTTCTTT. The J gene is TRBJ1-1, the V gene TRBV7-9; 9 positions match TRBD1. CDR1 and CDR2 from the germline V gene are SEHNR and FQNEAQ (reference sequence). This CDR3 has 16 residues. V lost 5 bases and J lost 3; bases outside the gene matches: 10.

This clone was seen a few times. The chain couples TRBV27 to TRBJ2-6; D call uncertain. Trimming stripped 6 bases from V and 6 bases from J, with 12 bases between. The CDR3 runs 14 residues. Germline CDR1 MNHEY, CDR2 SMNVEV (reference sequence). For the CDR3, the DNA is TGTGCCAGCAGCTATTCTGTCACGGCCAACGTCCTGACTTTC. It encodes CASSYSVTANVLTF.

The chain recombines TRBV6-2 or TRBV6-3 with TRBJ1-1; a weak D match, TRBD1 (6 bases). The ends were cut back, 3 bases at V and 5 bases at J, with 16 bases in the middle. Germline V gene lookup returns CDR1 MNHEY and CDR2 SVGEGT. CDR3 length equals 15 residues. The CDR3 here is CASSYGFGGLTEAFF. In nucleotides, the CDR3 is TGTGCCAGCAGTTATGGGTTCGGGGGGCTGACTGAAGCTTTCTTT.

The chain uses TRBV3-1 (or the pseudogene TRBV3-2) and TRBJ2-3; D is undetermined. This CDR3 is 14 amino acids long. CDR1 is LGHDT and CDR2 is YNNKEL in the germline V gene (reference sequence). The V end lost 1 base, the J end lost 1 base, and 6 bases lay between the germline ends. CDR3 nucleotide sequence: TGTGCCAGCAGCCAAGTCGGAGGCACAGATACGCAGTATTTT. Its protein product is CASSQVGGTDTQYF.

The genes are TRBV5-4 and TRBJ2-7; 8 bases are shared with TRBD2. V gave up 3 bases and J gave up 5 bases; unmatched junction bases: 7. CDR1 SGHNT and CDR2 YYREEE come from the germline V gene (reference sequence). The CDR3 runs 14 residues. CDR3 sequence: CASSSQAGDDEQYF. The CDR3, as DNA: TGTGCCAGCAGCTCGCAAGCGGGAGACGACGAGCAGTACTTC.

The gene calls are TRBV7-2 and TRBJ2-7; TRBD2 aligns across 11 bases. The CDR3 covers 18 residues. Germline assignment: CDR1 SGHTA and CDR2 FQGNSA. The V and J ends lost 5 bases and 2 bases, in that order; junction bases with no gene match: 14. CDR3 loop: CASSERTSGRHLTYEQYF. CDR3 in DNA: TGTGCCAGCAGCGAAAGGACTAGCGGGCGCCACCTTACCTACGAGCAGTACTTC.

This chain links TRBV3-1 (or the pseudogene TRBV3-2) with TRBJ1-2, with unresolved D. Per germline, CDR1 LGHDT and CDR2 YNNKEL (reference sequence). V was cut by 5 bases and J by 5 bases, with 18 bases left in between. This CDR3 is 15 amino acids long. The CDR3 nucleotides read TGTGCCAGCAGCGAAAGCCTCACCACAGTATATGGCTACACCTTC. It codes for CASSESLTTVYGYTF.

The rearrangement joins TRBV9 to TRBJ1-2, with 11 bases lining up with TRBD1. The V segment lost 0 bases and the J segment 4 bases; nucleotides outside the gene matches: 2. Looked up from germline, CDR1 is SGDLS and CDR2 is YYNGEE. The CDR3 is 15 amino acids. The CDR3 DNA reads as TGTGCCAGCAGCGTAGGGACAGGGGGCTCCTATGGCTACACCTTC. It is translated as CASSVGTGGSYGYTF.

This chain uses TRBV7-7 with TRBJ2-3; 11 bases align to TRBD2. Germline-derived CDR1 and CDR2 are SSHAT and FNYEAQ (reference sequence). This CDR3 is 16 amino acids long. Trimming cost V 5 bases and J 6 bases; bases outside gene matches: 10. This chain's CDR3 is CASSRISGRGVDTQYF. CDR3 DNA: TGTGCCAGCAGCCGAATTAGCGGGAGGGGTGTGGATACGCAGTATTTT.

This CDR3 is CASSLGRGGWYEQYF. The CDR3 coding sequence is TGTGCCAGCAGCTTAGGGAGGGGGGGTTGGTACGAGCAGTACTTC. The gene calls are TRBV11-2 and TRBJ2-7; TRBD2 might be the D (7 bases). This CDR3 has 15 residues. V lost 1 base to trimming and J lost 4 bases, with 14 bases between them. In germline, CDR1 is SGHAT, CDR2 FQNNGV.

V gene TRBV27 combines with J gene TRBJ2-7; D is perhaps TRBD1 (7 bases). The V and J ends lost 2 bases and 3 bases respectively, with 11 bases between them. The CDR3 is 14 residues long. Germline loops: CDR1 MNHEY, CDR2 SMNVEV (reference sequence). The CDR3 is CASSLRRDSYEQYF. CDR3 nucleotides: TGTGCCAGCAGTTTAAGGCGGGACAGCTACGAGCAGTACTTC.

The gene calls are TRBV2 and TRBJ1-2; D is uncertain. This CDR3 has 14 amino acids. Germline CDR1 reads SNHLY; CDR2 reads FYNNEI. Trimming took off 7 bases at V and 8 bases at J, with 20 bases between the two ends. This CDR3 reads CASIEGRRTKGYTF. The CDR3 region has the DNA TGTGCCAGCATCGAAGGAAGGAGGACGAAGGGCTACACCTTC. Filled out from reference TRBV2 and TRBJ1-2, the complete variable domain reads EPEVTQTPSHQVTQMGQEVILRCVPISNHLYFYWYRQILGQKVEFLVSFYNNEISEKSEIFDDQFSVERPDGSNFTLKIRSTKLEDSAMYFCASIEGRRTKGYTFGSGTRLTVV.

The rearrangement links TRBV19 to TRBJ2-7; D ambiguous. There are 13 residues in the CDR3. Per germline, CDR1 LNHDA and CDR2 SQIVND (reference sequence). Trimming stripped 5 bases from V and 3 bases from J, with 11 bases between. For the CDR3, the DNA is TGTGCCAGTAGTGAGCAGCGCGGCTACGAGCAGTACTTC. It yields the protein CASSEQRGYEQYF.

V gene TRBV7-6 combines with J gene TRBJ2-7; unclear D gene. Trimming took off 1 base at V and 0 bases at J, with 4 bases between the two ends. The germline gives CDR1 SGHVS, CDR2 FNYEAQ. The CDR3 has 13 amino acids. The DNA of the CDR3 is TGTGCCAGCAGCTTAGACAGCTCCTACGAGCAGTACTTC. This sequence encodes CASSLDSSYEQYF.

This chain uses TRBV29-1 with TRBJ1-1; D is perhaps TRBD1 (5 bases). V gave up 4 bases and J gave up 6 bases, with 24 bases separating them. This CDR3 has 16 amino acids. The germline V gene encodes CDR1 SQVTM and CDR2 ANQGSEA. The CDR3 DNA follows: TGCAGCGTTGCAGGCAATGGGGCAGGCCGCAACTCTGAAGCTTTCTTT. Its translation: CSVAGNGAGRNSEAFF.

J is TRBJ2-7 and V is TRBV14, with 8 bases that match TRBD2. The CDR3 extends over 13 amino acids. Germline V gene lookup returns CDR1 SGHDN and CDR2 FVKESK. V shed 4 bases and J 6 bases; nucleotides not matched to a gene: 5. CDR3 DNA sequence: TGTGCCAGCAGCCCCCGACTAGCGCGCGAGCAGTACTTC. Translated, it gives CASSPRLAREQYF.

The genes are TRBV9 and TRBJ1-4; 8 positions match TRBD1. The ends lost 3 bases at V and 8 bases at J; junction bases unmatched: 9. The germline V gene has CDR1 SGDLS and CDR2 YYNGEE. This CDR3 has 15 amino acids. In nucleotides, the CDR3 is TGTGCCAGCAGCGCGGGGACAGGCCGGGAGGAAAAACTGTTTTTT. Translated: CASSAGTGREEKLFF. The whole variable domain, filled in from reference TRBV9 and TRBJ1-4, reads DSGVTQTPKHLITATGQRVTLRCSPRSGDLSVYWYQQSLDQGLQFLIQYYNGEERAKGNILERFSAQQFPDLHSELNLSSLELGDSALYFCASSAGTGREEKLFFGSGTQLSVL.

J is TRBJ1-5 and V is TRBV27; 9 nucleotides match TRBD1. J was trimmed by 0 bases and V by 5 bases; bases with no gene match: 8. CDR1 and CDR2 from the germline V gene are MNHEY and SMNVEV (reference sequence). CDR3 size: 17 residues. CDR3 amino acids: CASSNRTGAFSNQPQHF. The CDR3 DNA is TGTGCCAGCAGTAACCGGACAGGGGCCTTTAGCAATCAGCCCCAGCATTTT.